The 22 T cell receptor beta chains below were found in one sample sequenced in a study of sequential checkpoint blockade in melanoma. Treatment denoted: randomized to nivolumab then ipilimumab (arm A) or the reverse (arm B). Produced via immunoSEQ multiplex PCR; TCRdb's table is partial and in-frame only. The sample includes about 28,000 clones, 83% of them seen just once. This specimen consisted of CD8+ T cells sorted from blood (inferred from file names), obtained from a patient given nivolumab and ipilimumab in sequence. Source of these receptors: a human donor with melanoma.

The chain links TRBV2 to TRBJ1-1; D remains ambiguous. The V gene's germline CDR1 is SNHLY and CDR2 FYNNEI. V was clipped by 8 bases and J by 4 bases, with 11 bases between them. The CDR3 sequence is 12 residues long. Here the CDR3 reads CASPARGTEAFF. DNA of the CDR3: TGTGCCAGCCCCGCGCGCGGCACTGAAGCTTTCTTT. Looking up the rest from reference TRBV2 and TRBJ1-1 gives the full variable domain: EPEVTQTPSHQVTQMGQEVILRCVPISNHLYFYWYRQILGQKVEFLVSFYNNEISEKSEIFDDQFSVERPDGSNFTLKIRSTKLEDSAMYFCASPARGTEAFFGQGTRLTVV.

This clone came up once. V gene TRBV6-5 combines with J gene TRBJ1-2, with TRBD1 identical over 11 bases. Germline V lookup: CDR1 MNHEY, CDR2 SVGAGI. With 4 bases clipped from V and 8 bases from J, the junction kept 3 bases outside the gene matches. This CDR3 comprises 13 residues. The CDR3 loop reads CASSWDRGNGYTF. CDR3 sequence (DNA): TGTGCCAGCAGTTGGGACAGGGGGAACGGCTACACCTTC.

This chain links TRBV4-1 with TRBJ1-6; D is ambiguous. V lost 0 bases and J lost 8, with 5 bases in between. Germline V gene sequence: CDR1 MGHRA, CDR2 YSYEKL. This CDR3 comprises 13 residues. CDR3 loop: CASSQDSYSPLHF. The CDR3 DNA follows: TGCGCCAGCAGCCAAGATTCTTATTCACCCCTCCACTTT.

The CDR3 nucleotides read TGCGCCAGCAGCCAAGAAGAGGGGGACAGGGGAGGCTACACCTTC. This translates into CASSQEEGDRGGYTF. V gene TRBV4-3 combines with J gene TRBJ1-2, with 10 bases that match TRBD1. The CDR3 loop spans 15 amino acids. CDR1 and CDR2 from the germline V gene are LGHNA and YSLEER. V trimming: 0 bases; J trimming: 8 bases; junction bases outside the gene matches: 6.

The chain links TRBV5-1 to TRBJ2-7; D might be TRBD2 (5 bases). Germline V gives CDR1 SGHRS, CDR2 YFSETQ. V was pared by 4 bases and J by 2 bases, with 16 bases between. This CDR3 is built from 15 residues. Written as DNA, the CDR3 is TGCGCCAGCAGCCTGGACTCAACAGTAACCTACGAGCAGTACTTC. This encodes CASSLDSTVTYEQYF.

This chain connects TRBV29-1 to TRBJ1-2; TRBD1 matches 9 bases. Germline-derived CDR1 and CDR2 are SQVTM and ANQGSEA. This CDR3 comprises 13 residues. V gave up 7 bases and J gave up 8 bases; unmatched junction bases: 11. CDR3 coding DNA: TGCAGCGCCCCGCGACAGGGGGAAGGGGGCTACACCTTC. Translated, it gives CSAPRQGEGGYTF. The full variable domain, in which reference TRBV29-1 and TRBJ1-2 provide the parts outside the CDR3, is SAVISQKPSRDICQRGTSLTIQCQVDSQVTMMFWYRQQPGQSLTLIATANQGSEATYESGFVIDKFPISRPNLTFSTLTVSNMSPEDSSIYLCSAPRQGEGGYTFGSGTRLTVV.

This chain joins TRBV13 and TRBJ2-7; D is ambiguous. Germline V gene data show CDR1 as PRHDT and CDR2 as FYEKMQ (reference sequence). Trimming removed 4 bases at V and 7 bases at J, with 8 bases between. This CDR3 comprises 11 residues. The CDR3 sequence: CASSSVAEQYF. The CDR3 DNA follows: TGTGCCAGCAGCTCCGTCGCGGAGCAGTACTTC.

This chain uses TRBV18 with TRBJ1-5, with a possible D match to TRBD1 (6 bases). V lost 6 bases, J lost 5 bases, and 20 bases lay in between. The V gene's germline CDR1 is KGHSH and CDR2 LQKENI. The CDR3 sequence is 16 residues long. CDR3 amino acids: CASSHLDSRPDQPQHF. The DNA for the CDR3 is TGTGCCAGCTCCCATCTGGACAGCCGTCCGGATCAGCCCCAGCATTTT.

The chain links TRBV11-2 to TRBJ2-3; D perhaps matches TRBD1 (5 bases). The CDR3 contains 15 residues. Deletions cut 1 base from V and 0 bases from J, with 8 bases between. Germline CDR1 is SGHAT and CDR2 is FQNNGV. The CDR3 protein is CASSLARASTDTQYF. CDR3 nucleotide sequence: TGTGCCAGCAGCTTAGCCAGGGCCAGCACAGATACGCAGTATTTT. Filled out from reference TRBV11-2 and TRBJ2-3, the complete variable domain reads EAGVAQSPRYKIIEKRQSVAFWCNPISGHATLYWYQQILGQGPKLLIQFQNNGVVDDSQLPKDRFSAERLKGVDSTLKIQPAKLEDSAVYLCASSLARASTDTQYFGPGTRLTVL.

As to this clone: Other DNA sequences in this sample translate to the same CDR3. The chain carries TRBV5-5 and TRBJ2-7; D is ambiguous. CDR1 SGHKS and CDR2 YYEKEE come from the germline V gene (reference sequence). Trimming removed 0 bases at V and 1 base at J, with 14 bases between. The CDR3 is 16 residues long. The DNA for the CDR3 is TGTGCCAGCAGCTTGGAATTGACCCCGGGTTCCTACGAGCAGTACTTC. It yields the protein CASSLELTPGSYEQYF.

The V and J genes are TRBV19 and TRBJ2-1; D might be TRBD2 (5 bases). V lost 6 bases and J 0 bases, leaving 24 bases between the germline ends. The CDR3 spans 19 residues. CDR1 is LNHDA, CDR2 SQIVND, per germline (reference sequence). In DNA form, the CDR3 reads TGTGCCAGTAGCCCCCGGTCGCTAGCAGAGTTCAGCTCCTACAATGAGCAGTTCTTC. It encodes CASSPRSLAEFSSYNEQFF.

This clone was found once. The V gene is TRBV30, the J gene TRBJ1-1, with TRBD1 as a possible D gene (5 bases). Germline V gene lookup returns CDR1 GTSNPN and CDR2 SVGIG (reference sequence). The CDR3 runs 14 residues. Trimming left V 4 bases short and J 4 bases short, with 16 bases between. The chain's CDR3 is CAWKMGWGSTEAFF. CDR3 in DNA: TGTGCCTGGAAAATGGGGTGGGGCTCCACTGAAGCTTTCTTT.

This rearrangement joins TRBV18 to TRBJ1-1, with 7 bases identical to TRBD1. This CDR3 is built from 17 residues. Germline CDR1 KGHSH, CDR2 LQKENI. The V gene end was trimmed by 3 bases and the J gene end by 0 bases; junction bases not matched to a gene: 10. This CDR3 reads CASSPTQGVTLNTEAFF. Here the CDR3 DNA reads TGTGCCAGCTCACCCACTCAGGGGGTTACTCTGAACACTGAAGCTTTCTTT.

This chain links TRBV29-1 with TRBJ2-7; D might be TRBD1 (6 bases). Germline-derived CDR1 and CDR2 are SQVTM and ANQGSEA. This CDR3 region has 12 residues. Trimming cost V 5 bases and J 3 bases, with 11 bases left between them. CDR3 sequence reads: CSVLAGDYEQYF. In DNA, the CDR3 is TGCAGCGTTCTAGCAGGGGACTACGAGCAGTACTTC.

V is TRBV2 and J is TRBJ1-1, with a weak D call TRBD1 (6 bases). The CDR3 is 13 amino acids. Trimming shortened V by 7 bases and J by 0 bases, and 9 bases separated the two germline ends. Germline V lookup: CDR1 SNHLY, CDR2 FYNNEI. The CDR3 protein is CASMTGMNTEAFF. The DNA of the CDR3 is TGTGCCAGCATGACAGGAATGAACACTGAAGCTTTCTTT. Supplemented by reference TRBV2 and TRBJ1-1, the full variable domain reads EPEVTQTPSHQVTQMGQEVILRCVPISNHLYFYWYRQILGQKVEFLVSFYNNEISEKSEIFDDQFSVERPDGSNFTLKIRSTKLEDSAMYFCASMTGMNTEAFFGQGTRLTVV.

The chain carries TRBV9 and TRBJ2-3; 7 bases map to TRBD2. CDR3 size: 14 residues. CDR1 and CDR2 from the germline V gene are SGDLS and YYNGEE. With V trimmed by 5 bases and J by 4 bases, 7 bases remained unmatched. The CDR3, as DNA: TGTGCCAGCAGTCCGGGGGGTGGGCCAGATACGCAGTATTTT. Its translation is CASSPGGGPDTQYF.

This clone occurred a few times. V is TRBV5-1 and J is TRBJ1-3, with 8 positions matching TRBD1. The germline V gene encodes CDR1 SGHRS and CDR2 YFSETQ. CDR3 length: 14 amino acids. After removal of 4 bases from V and 2 bases from J, the junction contained 2 bases not matched to a gene. The CDR3, as DNA: TGCGCCAGCAGCCCGGACAGGGCTGGAAACACCATATATTTT. It codes for CASSPDRAGNTIYF. Drawing the rest from reference TRBV5-1 and TRBJ1-3, the complete variable domain is KAGVTQTPRYLIKTRGQQVTLSCSPISGHRSVSWYQQTPGQGLQFLFEYFSETQRNKGNFPGRFSGRQFSNSRSEMNVSTLELGDSALYLCASSPDRAGNTIYFGEGSWLTVV.

The genes are TRBV7-8 and TRBJ2-7; no clear D gene. The CDR3 runs to 13 residues. V was pared by 3 bases and J by 0 bases, with 6 bases between. Germline V lookup: CDR1 SGHVS, CDR2 FQNEAQ. This CDR3 is CASSLADSYEQYF. The CDR3 DNA follows: TGTGCCAGCAGCTTGGCGGACTCCTACGAGCAGTACTTC.

The chain has TRBV7-6 and TRBJ2-2, with 11 bases that match TRBD2. V shed 3 bases, J shed 10 bases, and the junction held 7 bases outside the gene matches. Germline CDR1 and CDR2: SGHVS and FNYEAQ. This CDR3 region has 15 residues. The CDR3 region has the DNA TGTGCCAGCAGCTTGGGACTAGCGGCCTCCGAGGAGCTGTTTTTT. This sequence encodes CASSLGLAASEELFF.

J is TRBJ2-7 and V is TRBV6-5; D gene uncertain. V was shortened by 7 bases and J by 0 bases, with 10 bases between the two germline ends. In germline, CDR1 is MNHEY, CDR2 SVGAGI. The CDR3 has 13 amino acids. This CDR3 is CASMAPNSYEQYF. CDR3 DNA: TGTGCCAGCATGGCCCCCAACTCCTACGAGCAGTACTTC.

The V and J genes are TRBV25-1 and TRBJ2-2; D perhaps matches TRBD1 (6 bases). This CDR3 has 16 amino acids. Germline V lookup: CDR1 MGHDK, CDR2 SYGVNS. Trimming stripped 0 bases from V and 3 bases from J, with 11 bases between. Written as DNA, the CDR3 is TGTGCCAGCAGTGAATATAACAGGGCCGACACCGGGGAGCTGTTTTTT. Protein product: CASSEYNRADTGELFF.

V usage is TRBV10-2 and J usage is TRBJ1-3; D might be TRBD1 (5 bases). CDR1 and CDR2 (germline): WSHSY, SAAADI. The CDR3 loop spans 18 amino acids. Trimming removed 0 bases at V and 0 bases at J, with 15 bases between. The CDR3, as DNA: TGCGCCAGCAGTGAGTCGGTGTGGGGCGAAGGCTCTGGAAACACCATATATTTT. This codes for CASSESVWGEGSGNTIYF.